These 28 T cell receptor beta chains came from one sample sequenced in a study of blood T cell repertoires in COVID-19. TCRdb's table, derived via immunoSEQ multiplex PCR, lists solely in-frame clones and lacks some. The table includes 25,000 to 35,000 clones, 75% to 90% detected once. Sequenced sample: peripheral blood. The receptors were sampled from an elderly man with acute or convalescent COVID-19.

In DNA, the CDR3 is TGTGCCAGCAGCACAGGGGGGAATCAGCCCCAGCATTTT. It translates to CASSTGGNQPQHF. The chain joins TRBV7-9 to TRBJ1-5; 8 positions match TRBD1. Germline V gene sequence: CDR1 SEHNR, CDR2 FQNEAQ (reference sequence). The CDR3 length is 13 residues. Germline trimming cut 5 bases from V and 4 bases from J; bases unmatched to any gene: 1.

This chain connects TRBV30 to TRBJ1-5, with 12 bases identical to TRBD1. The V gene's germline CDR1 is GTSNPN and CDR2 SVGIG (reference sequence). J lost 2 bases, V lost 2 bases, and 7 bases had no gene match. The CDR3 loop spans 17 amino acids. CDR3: CAWSSGQGAGGNQPQHF. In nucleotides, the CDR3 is TGTGCCTGGAGTTCGGGACAGGGGGCGGGAGGCAATCAGCCCCAGCATTTT. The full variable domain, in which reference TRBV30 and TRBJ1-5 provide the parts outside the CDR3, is SQTIHQWPATLVQPVGSPLSLECTVEGTSNPNLYWYRQAAGRGLQLLFYSVGIGQISSEVPQNLSASRPQDRQFILSSKKLLLSDSGFYLCAWSSGQGAGGNQPQHFGDGTRLSIL.

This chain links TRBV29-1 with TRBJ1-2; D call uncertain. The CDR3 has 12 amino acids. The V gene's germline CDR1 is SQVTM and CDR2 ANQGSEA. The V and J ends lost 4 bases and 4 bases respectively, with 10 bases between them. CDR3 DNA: TGCAGCGTTGGGGAGGGCGGCTATGGCTACACCTTC. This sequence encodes CSVGEGGYGYTF.

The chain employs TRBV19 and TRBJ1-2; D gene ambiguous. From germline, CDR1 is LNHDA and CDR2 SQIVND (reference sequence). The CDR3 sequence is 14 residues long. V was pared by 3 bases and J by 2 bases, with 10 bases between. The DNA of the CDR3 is TGTGCCAGTAGTATTTCGTCGTCGAACTATGGCTACACCTTC. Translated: CASSISSSNYGYTF.

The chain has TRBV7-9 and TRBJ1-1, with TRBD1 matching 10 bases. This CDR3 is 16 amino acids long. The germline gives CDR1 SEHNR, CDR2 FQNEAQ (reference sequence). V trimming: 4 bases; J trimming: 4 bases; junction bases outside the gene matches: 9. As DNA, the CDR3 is TGTGCCAGCAGCTCTCTCCCGGGACAGGGGTCCACTGAAGCTTTCTTT. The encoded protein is CASSSLPGQGSTEAFF.

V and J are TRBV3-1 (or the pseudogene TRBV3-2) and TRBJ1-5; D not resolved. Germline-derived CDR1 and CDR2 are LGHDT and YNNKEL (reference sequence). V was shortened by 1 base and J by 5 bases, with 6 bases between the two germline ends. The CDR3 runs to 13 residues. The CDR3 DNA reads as TGTGCCAGCAGCCAAGGCCTAGATCAGCCCCAGCATTTT. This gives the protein CASSQGLDQPQHF.

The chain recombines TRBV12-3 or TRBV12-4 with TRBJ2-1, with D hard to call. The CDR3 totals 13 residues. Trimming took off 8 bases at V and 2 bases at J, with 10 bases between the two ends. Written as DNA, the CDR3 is TGTGCCAGCTACGGGTCCCCCTACAATGAGCAGTTCTTC. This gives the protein CASYGSPYNEQFF.

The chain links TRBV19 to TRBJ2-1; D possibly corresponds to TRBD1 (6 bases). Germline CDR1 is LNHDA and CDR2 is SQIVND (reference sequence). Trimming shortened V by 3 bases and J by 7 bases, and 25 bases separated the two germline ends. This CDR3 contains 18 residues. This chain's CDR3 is CASSMGQGTPRWVNEQFF. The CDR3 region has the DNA TGTGCCAGTAGTATGGGCCAGGGGACGCCCCGGTGGGTTAATGAGCAGTTCTTC. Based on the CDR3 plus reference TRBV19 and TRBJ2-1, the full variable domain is DGGITQSPKYLFRKEGQNVTLSCEQNLNHDAMYWYRQDPGQGLRLIYYSQIVNDFQKGDIAEGYSVSREKKESFPLTVTSAQKNPTAFYLCASSMGQGTPRWVNEQFFGPGTRLTVL.

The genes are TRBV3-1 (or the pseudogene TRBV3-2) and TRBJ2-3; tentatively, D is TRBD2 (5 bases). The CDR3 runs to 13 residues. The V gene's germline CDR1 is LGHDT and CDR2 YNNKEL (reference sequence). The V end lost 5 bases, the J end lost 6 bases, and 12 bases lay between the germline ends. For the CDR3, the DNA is TGTGCCAGCAGCGGACTTCCTGGGGATACGCAGTATTTT. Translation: CASSGLPGDTQYF.

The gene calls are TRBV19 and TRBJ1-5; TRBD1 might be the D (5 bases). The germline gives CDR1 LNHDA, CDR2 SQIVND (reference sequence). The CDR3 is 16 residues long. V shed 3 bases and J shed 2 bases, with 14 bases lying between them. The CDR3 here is CASSIGRGRGNQPQHF. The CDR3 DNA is TGTGCCAGTAGTATCGGGAGGGGAAGGGGCAATCAGCCCCAGCATTTT.

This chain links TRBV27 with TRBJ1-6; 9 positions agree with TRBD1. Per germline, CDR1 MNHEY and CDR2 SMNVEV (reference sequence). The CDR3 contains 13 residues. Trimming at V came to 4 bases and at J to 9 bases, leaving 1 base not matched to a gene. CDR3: CASSWTGVSPLHF. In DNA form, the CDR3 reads TGTGCCAGCAGTTGGACAGGGGTTTCACCCCTCCACTTT.

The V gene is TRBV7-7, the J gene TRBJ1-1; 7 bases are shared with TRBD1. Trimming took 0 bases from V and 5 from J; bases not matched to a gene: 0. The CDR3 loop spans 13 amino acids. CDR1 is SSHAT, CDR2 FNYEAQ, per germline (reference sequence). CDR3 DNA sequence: TGTGCCAGCAGCTTAGCACAGGGGACTGAAGCTTTCTTT. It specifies CASSLAQGTEAFF.

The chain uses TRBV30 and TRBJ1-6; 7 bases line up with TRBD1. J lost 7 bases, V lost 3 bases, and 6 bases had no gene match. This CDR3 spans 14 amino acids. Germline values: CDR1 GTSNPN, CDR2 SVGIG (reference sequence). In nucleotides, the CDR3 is TGTGCCTGGAGCCCGGGACAGAAAAATTCACCCCTCCACTTT. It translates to CAWSPGQKNSPLHF.

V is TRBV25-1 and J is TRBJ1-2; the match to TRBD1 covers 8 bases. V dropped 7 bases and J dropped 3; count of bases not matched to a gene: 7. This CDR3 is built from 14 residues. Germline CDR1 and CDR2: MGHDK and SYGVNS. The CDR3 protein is CASTPQGQDYGYTF. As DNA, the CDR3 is TGTGCCAGCACCCCTCAGGGACAGGACTATGGCTACACCTTC.

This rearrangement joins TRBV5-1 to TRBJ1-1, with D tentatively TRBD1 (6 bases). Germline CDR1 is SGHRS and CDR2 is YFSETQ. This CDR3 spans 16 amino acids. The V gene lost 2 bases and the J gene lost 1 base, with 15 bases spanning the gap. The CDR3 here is CASSLLPQGTNTEAFF. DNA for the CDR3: TGCGCCAGCAGCTTACTCCCACAGGGAACGAACACTGAAGCTTTCTTT.

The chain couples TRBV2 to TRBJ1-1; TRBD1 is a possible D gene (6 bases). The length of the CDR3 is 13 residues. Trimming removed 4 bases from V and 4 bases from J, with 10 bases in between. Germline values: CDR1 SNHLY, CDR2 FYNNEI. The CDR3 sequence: CASSGQDGTEAFF. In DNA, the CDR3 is TGTGCCAGCAGTGGACAGGACGGCACTGAAGCTTTCTTT.

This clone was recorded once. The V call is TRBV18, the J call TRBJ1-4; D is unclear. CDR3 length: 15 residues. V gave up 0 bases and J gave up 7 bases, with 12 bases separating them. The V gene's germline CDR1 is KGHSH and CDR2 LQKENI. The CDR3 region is CASSPPRGRTEKLFF. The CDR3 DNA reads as TGTGCCAGCTCACCACCACGAGGGAGGACTGAAAAACTGTTTTTT. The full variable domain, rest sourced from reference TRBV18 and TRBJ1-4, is NAGVMQNPRHLVRRRGQEARLRCSPMKGHSHVYWYRQLPEEGLKFMVYLQKENIIDESGMPKERFSAEFPKEGPSILRIQQVVRGDSAAYFCASSPPRGRTEKLFFGSGTQLSVL.

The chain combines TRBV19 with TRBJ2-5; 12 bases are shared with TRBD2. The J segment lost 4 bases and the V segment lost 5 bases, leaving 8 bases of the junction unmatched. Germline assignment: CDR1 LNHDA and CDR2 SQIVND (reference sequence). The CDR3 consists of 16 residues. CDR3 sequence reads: CASSFGLAGSRETQYF. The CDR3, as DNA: TGTGCCAGTAGTTTTGGACTAGCGGGATCCCGAGAGACCCAGTACTTC.

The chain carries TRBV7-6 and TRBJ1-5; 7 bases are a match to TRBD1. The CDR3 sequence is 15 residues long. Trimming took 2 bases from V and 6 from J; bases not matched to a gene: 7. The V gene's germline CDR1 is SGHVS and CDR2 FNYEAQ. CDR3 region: CASSLRQGRGQPQHF. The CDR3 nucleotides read TGTGCCAGCAGCTTACGACAGGGTAGAGGTCAGCCCCAGCATTTT.

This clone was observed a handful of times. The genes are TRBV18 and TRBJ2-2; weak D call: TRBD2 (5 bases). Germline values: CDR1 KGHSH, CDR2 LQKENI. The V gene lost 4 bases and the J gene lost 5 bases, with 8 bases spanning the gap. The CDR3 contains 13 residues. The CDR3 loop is CASSHSGTGELFF. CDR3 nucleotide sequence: TGTGCCAGCTCACATTCGGGAACCGGGGAGCTGTTTTTT.

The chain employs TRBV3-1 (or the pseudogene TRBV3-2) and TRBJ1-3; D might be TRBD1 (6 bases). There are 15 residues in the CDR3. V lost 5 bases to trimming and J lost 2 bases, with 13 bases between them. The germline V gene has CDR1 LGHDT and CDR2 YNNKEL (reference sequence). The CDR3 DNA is TGTGCCAGCAGCAGTACCTCAGGGGCTGGAAACACCATATATTTT. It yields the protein CASSSTSGAGNTIYF.

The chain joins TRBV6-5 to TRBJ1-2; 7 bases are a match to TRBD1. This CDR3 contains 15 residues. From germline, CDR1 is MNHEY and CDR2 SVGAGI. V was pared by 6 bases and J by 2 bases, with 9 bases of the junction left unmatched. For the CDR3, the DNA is TGTGCCAGCAGGGAGGCAGGGGGGTCCAACTATGGCTACACCTTC. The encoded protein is CASREAGGSNYGYTF.

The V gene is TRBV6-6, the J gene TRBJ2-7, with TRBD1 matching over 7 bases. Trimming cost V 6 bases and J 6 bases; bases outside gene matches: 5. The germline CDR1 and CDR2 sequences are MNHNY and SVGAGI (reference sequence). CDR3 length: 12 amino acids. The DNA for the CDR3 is TGTGCCAGCAGGCCCCGGGACAGCGAGCAGTACTTC. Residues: CASRPRDSEQYF.

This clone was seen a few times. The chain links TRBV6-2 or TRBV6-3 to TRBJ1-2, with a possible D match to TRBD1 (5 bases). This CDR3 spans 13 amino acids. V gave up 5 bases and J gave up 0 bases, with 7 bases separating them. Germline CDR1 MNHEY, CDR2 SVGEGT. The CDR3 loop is CASSPGANYGYTF. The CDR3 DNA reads TGTGCCAGCAGTCCGGGGGCTAACTATGGCTACACCTTC.

DNA for the CDR3: TGTGCCAGTAGTCCCCGGACAGGGGCGTCCTACGAGCAGTACTTC. Translating gives CASSPRTGASYEQYF. The chain employs TRBV19 and TRBJ2-7; 9 nucleotides align to TRBD1. Germline-derived CDR1 and CDR2 are LNHDA and SQIVND (reference sequence). After removal of 5 bases from V and 1 base from J, the junction contained 6 bases not matched to a gene. The CDR3 runs to 15 residues. Variable domain in full (rest from reference TRBV19 and TRBJ2-7): DGGITQSPKYLFRKEGQNVTLSCEQNLNHDAMYWYRQDPGQGLRLIYYSQIVNDFQKGDIAEGYSVSREKKESFPLTVTSAQKNPTAFYLCASSPRTGASYEQYFGPGTRLTVT.

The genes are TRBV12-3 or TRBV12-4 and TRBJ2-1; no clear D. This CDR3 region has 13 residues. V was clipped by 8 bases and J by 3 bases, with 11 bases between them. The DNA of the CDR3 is TGTGCCAGCGATTCCCAGTACTACAATGAGCAGTTCTTC. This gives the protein CASDSQYYNEQFF.

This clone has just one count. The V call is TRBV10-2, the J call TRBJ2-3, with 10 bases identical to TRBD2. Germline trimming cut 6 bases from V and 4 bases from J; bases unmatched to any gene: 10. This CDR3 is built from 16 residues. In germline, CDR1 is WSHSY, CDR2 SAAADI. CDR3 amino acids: CASRQAGGQRADTQYF. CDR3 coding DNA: TGCGCCAGCAGGCAAGCGGGGGGGCAAAGGGCAGATACGCAGTATTTT.

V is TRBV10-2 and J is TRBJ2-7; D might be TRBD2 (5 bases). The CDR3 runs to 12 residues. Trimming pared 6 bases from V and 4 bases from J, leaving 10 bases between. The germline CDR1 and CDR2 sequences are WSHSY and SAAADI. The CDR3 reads CASSVEGYEQYF. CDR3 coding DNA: TGCGCCAGCAGCGTTGAGGGTTACGAGCAGTACTTC.